This TCR beta chain was documented in a study of blood T cell repertoires in COVID-19. Across the study: T cells, B-cell-depleted T cells, or PBMCs supplied cDNA or gDNA.

This clone occurred once. The Seattle patients joined while their infection was active and were tracked longitudinally afterward. The CDR3 totals 15 residues. V was clipped by 0 bases and J by 4 bases, with 10 bases between them. CDR1 and CDR2 from the germline V gene are LGHNA and YSLEER. The authors' processing: Reference gene primer amplification in the assay estimated nucleated cell counts. Produced via immunoSEQ multiplex PCR; TCRdb's table is partial and in-frame only. V and J calls and clone size are as listed in that table; D and trimming were resolved from the DNA. The data contain around 200,000 clones, 83% of them singletons.

Sequencing was done on a sample of peripheral blood. The V gene is TRBV4-3, the J gene TRBJ1-5; no definite D call. This clonotype originated in a woman aged 25 to 39 with COVID-19, enrolled during active disease. The CDR3 reads CASSQDTASNQPQHF. For the CDR3, the DNA is TGCGCCAGCAGCCAAGACACAGCTTCTAATCAGCCCCAGCATTTT.